A selection of T cell receptor beta chains follows, all from one sample in a study of identical twins. MiXCR, applied by TCRdb to the 5' RACE reads, yields one record per CDR3 protein. The sample yields hundreds of thousands of distinct CDR3 sequences, about 7% seen once. The data also belong to a second study, concerning yellow fever vaccine responses in identical twins.

The source material was PBMCs. The source is a woman aged 18-29 years in good health. The CDR3 runs from the conserved cysteine through the conserved F or W. Fields, in order: D gene, clone size, J gene, V gene, CDR3 protein, CDR3 DNA. A D gene is named only where the DNA matches it firmly. A row's size may be missing; if present it is once, few, many or a size class.

NA,NA,TRBJ1-1,TRBV6-5,CASSYSTGFTEAFF,TGTGCCAGCAGTTACAGCACAGGTTTCACTGAAGCTTTCTTT
NA,many,TRBJ2-1,TRBV7-9,CASSLSGSGQFF,TGTGCCAGCAGCTTATCGGGCAGCGGGCAGTTCTTC
NA,NA,TRBJ2-2,TRBV5-1,CASSLERLSGELFF,TGCGCCAGCAGCTTGGAGCGTCTGAGCGGGGAGCTGTTTTTT
NA,few,TRBJ2-1,TRBV20-1,CSARDSQNSAGHNEQFF,TGCAGTGCTAGAGATTCGCAGAATTCGGCGGGACACAATGAGCAGTTCTTC
TRBD2,NA,TRBJ2-3,TRBV20-1,CSADTSGITDTQYF,TGCAGTGCGGATACTAGCGGGATCACAGATACGCAGTATTTT
NA,NA,TRBJ2-1,TRBV29-1,CSVGGGGNEQFF,TGCAGCGTTGGTGGGGGAGGTAATGAGCAGTTCTTC
NA,many,TRBJ2-1,TRBV7-8,CASSLALAVYEQFF,TGTGCCAGCAGCTTAGCTTTGGCGGTTTATGAGCAGTTCTTC
NA,NA,TRBJ2-1,TRBV27,CASSLSSTRLVVNEQFF,TGTGCCAGCAGTTTATCTTCGACAAGATTGGTTGTCAATGAGCAGTTCTTC
NA,NA,TRBJ2-3,TRBV6-1,CASSPFAGALKPDTQYF,TGTGCCAGCAGTCCTTTTGCGGGGGCGCTAAAGCCAGATACGCAGTATTTT
NA,many,TRBJ2-1,TRBV6-1,CASSEALGYEQFF,TGTGCCAGCAGTGAAGCGCTAGGGTATGAGCAGTTCTTC
TRBD2,few,TRBJ2-3,TRBV24-1,CATSPSGSSTDTQYF,TGTGCCACCAGTCCTAGCGGGTCCTCTACAGATACGCAGTATTTT
TRBD1,many,TRBJ2-1,TRBV11-2,CASSRDRANEQFF,TGTGCCAGCAGCCGGGACAGGGCCAATGAGCAGTTCTTC
NA,NA,TRBJ1-1,TRBV12-3/TRBV12-4,CASSIEGLNTEAFF,TGTGCCAGCAGCATCGAAGGGTTAAACACTGAAGCTTTCTTT
NA,few,TRBJ1-2,TRBV3-1,CASSQQFGGDGYTF,TGTGCCAGCAGCCAACAGTTCGGGGGCGATGGCTACACCTTC
NA,few,TRBJ2-5,TRBV24-1,CATSDWEAQYF,TGTGCCACCAGTGACTGGGAGGCCCAGTACTTC
TRBD1,few,TRBJ1-1,TRBV7-9,CASSLVGQGRESTEAFF,TGTGCCAGCAGCTTAGTCGGACAGGGAAGGGAAAGCACTGAAGCTTTCTTT
NA,NA,TRBJ2-2,TRBV7-9,CASSLGAGMNTGELFF,TGTGCCAGCAGCTTAGGCGCCGGGATGAACACCGGGGAGCTGTTTTTT
NA,NA,TRBJ2-2,TRBV3-1,CASSQDKGGTGELFF,TGTGCCAGCAGCCAAGATAAGGGGGGCACCGGGGAGCTGTTTTTT
TRBD1,many,TRBJ2-2,TRBV20-1,CSARGWGQSTQIANTGELFF,TGCAGTGCTAGAGGCTGGGGACAGTCAACCCAGATCGCGAACACCGGGGAGCTGTTTTTT
TRBD2,many,TRBJ2-1,TRBV7-2,CASSPTGTSSNEQFF,TGTGCCAGCAGTCCGACCGGGACTAGCTCCAATGAGCAGTTCTTC
TRBD2,NA,TRBJ2-2,TRBV12-3/TRBV12-4,CASKISGRAGELFF,TGTGCCAGCAAGATTAGCGGGAGGGCCGGGGAGCTGTTTTTT
TRBD1,NA,TRBJ1-4,TRBV7-9,CASSKRTGSNEKLFF,TGTGCCAGCAGCAAGAGGACAGGGAGTAATGAAAAACTGTTTTTT
NA,NA,TRBJ2-1,TRBV5-1,CASSFHSVDEQFF,TGCGCCAGCAGCTTCCATTCTGTCGATGAGCAGTTCTTC
TRBD2,few,TRBJ2-7,TRBV12-3/TRBV12-4,CASSPGLAGGTARYKYEQYF,TGTGCCAGCAGTCCAGGACTAGCGGGAGGCACAGCAAGATATAAATACGAGCAGTACTTC
NA,few,TRBJ2-5,TRBV28,CASTGAIGETQYF,TGTGCCAGCACTGGGGCTATAGGAGAGACCCAGTACTTC
TRBD1,NA,TRBJ2-4,TRBV20-1,CSAGGQGVGKNIQYF,TGCAGTGCCGGCGGACAGGGAGTTGGCAAAAACATTCAGTACTTC
NA,few,TRBJ2-5,TRBV6-5,CASSYSGRGEQETQYF,TGTGCCAGCAGTTACTCAGGCAGGGGGGAACAAGAGACCCAGTACTTC
NA,few,TRBJ1-1,TRBV19,CASSIWRTNTEAFF,TGTGCCAGTAGTATATGGCGGACGAACACTGAAGCTTTCTTT
TRBD2,many,TRBJ2-2,TRBV6-4,CASSRSGDYTGELFF,TGTGCCAGCAGCAGAAGCGGGGACTACACCGGGGAGCTGTTTTTT
TRBD1,many,TRBJ2-1,TRBV28,CASSFPGQGDEQFF,TGTGCCAGCAGTTTTCCAGGACAGGGTGATGAGCAGTTCTTC
NA,NA,TRBJ2-3,TRBV20-1,CSARVSGPDTQYF,TGCAGTGCTAGAGTGTCCGGGCCAGATACGCAGTATTTT
NA,many,TRBJ2-1,TRBV20-1,CSARALGSQRNEQFF,TGCAGTGCTAGAGCCCTGGGGTCCCAGCGCAATGAGCAGTTCTTC
NA,NA,TRBJ2-5,TRBV14,CASSDDRRTFPKETQYF,TGTGCCAGCAGCGACGACAGGCGGACCTTCCCGAAAGAGACCCAGTACTTC
NA,NA,TRBJ2-3,TRBV24-1,CATSDFVDSADTQYF,TGTGCCACCAGTGATTTTGTGGACAGCGCAGATACGCAGTATTTT
NA,many,TRBJ2-2,TRBV5-5,CASSSPLMGTGELFF,TGTGCCAGCAGCTCGCCCCTCATGGGCACCGGGGAGCTGTTTTTT
NA,many,TRBJ2-2,TRBV18,CASSPQEGFTGELFF,TGTGCCAGCTCACCACAGGAAGGGTTCACCGGGGAGCTGTTTTTT
NA,many,TRBJ2-7,TRBV28,CASSPGNPREQYF,TGTGCCAGCAGTCCAGGAAATCCGCGAGAGCAGTACTTC
NA,few,TRBJ1-1,TRBV7-9,CASSTQGNTEAFF,TGTGCCAGCAGCACACAGGGTAACACTGAAGCTTTCTTT
NA,few,TRBJ1-6,TRBV7-9,CASSLDGHSPLHF,TGTGCCAGCAGCTTAGATGGCCATTCACCCCTCCACTTT
NA,few,TRBJ2-1,TRBV11-2,CASSLGVGPPSSYNEQFF,TGTGCCAGCAGCTTAGGAGTCGGACCCCCGAGCTCCTACAATGAGCAGTTCTTC
NA,many,TRBJ2-1,TRBV15,CATSRVLADNEQFF,TGTGCCACCAGCAGAGTCCTAGCAGACAATGAGCAGTTCTTC
NA,NA,TRBJ2-2,TRBV20-1,CSAARGVSNTGELFF,TGCAGTGCTGCCCGTGGGGTATCGAACACCGGGGAGCTGTTTTTT
NA,NA,TRBJ2-1,TRBV14,CASSPTGLWYNEQFF,TGTGCCAGCAGCCCAACAGGTTTGTGGTACAATGAGCAGTTCTTC
TRBD1,NA,TRBJ1-5,TRBV6-1,CASSEARMTGISNQPQHF,TGTGCCAGCAGTGAAGCGCGTATGACAGGGATATCGAATCAGCCCCAGCATTTT
NA,few,TRBJ2-4,TRBV28,CASSLGGHTGTWIQYF,TGTGCCAGCAGTTTAGGGGGACACACCGGAACGTGGATTCAGTACTTC
NA,few,TRBJ2-6,TRBV11-2,CASSHRDFFSGANVLTF,TGTGCCAGCAGTCACCGGGACTTCTTTTCTGGGGCCAACGTCCTGACTTTC
TRBD2,NA,TRBJ2-5,TRBV15,CATSLGLAGGQETQYF,TGTGCCACCAGCCTTGGACTAGCGGGAGGACAAGAGACCCAGTACTTC
TRBD2,many,TRBJ2-7,TRBV7-8,CASSLESLAGVGGTYEQYF,TGTGCCAGCAGCTTAGAATCACTAGCGGGAGTGGGCGGAACGTACGAGCAGTACTTC
TRBD2,NA,TRBJ2-2,TRBV7-9,CASSSVTSILGELFF,TGTGCCAGCAGCTCAGTGACTAGCATACTCGGGGAGCTGTTTTTT
TRBD1,NA,TRBJ2-6,TRBV14,CASSQGTGSAGANVLTF,TGTGCCAGCAGCCAGGGGACAGGGTCGGCTGGGGCCAACGTCCTGACTTTC
NA,NA,TRBJ2-7,TRBV12-3/TRBV12-4,CASRRLVGEQYF,TGTGCCAGCAGGCGACTAGTCGGCGAGCAGTACTTC